The rows below give T cell receptor beta chains drawn from one sample of a study of siplizumab effects on memory and regulatory T cells. Measured with immunoSEQ multiplex PCR; TCRdb has only the in-frame clones, and not every one. The sample consists of about 82,000 clones, roughly 87% of them appearing once. The sequencing sample was made of Tregs sorted from blood. The origin of the receptors is a human donor in good health. CDR3s include the opening cysteine and the closing phenylalanine or tryptophan. A D gene is named only where the DNA matches it firmly. Expanded clones get a size class; other rows say once, few or many, or leave the size out.

V gene	clone size	D gene	J gene	CDR3 DNA	CDR3 protein
TRBV11-3	-	-	TRBJ2-2	TGTGCCAGCAGCTTAGTATACCCCGGGGAGCTGTTTTTT	CASSLVYPGELFF
TRBV6-1	once	-	TRBJ2-1	TGTGCCAGCAGTGGACTGCATAGCCCCGGAGGTAGAAATGAGCAGTTCTTC	CASSGLHSPGGRNEQFF
TRBV6-1	-	TRBD2	TRBJ2-5	TGTGCCAGCAGCGAAACACTAGCGGGGAGTAGAGAGACCCAGTACTTC	CASSETLAGSRETQYF
TRBV10-3	-	-	TRBJ1-2	TGTGCCATCAGTGCTGACAGGCTTTACTATGGCTACACCTTC	CAISADRLYYGYTF
TRBV11-3	-	-	TRBJ2-2	TGTGCCAGCAGCTTAGATTCCCAGGGAGCCGGGGAGCTGTTTTTT	CASSLDSQGAGELFF
TRBV9	-	TRBD2	TRBJ2-1	TGTGCCAGCAGCGTCGCTAGCGGGGGGAACTACAATGAGCAGTTCTTC	CASSVASGGNYNEQFF
TRBV7-9	once	TRBD1	TRBJ1-3	TGTGCCAGCAGCTTAGCGGGGAGCCAGGGGACAGCGGATTTT	CASSLAGSQGTADF
TRBV27	-	-	TRBJ1-6	TGTGCCAGCAGTTTAAGACCTAACTCCTATAATTCACCCCTCCACTTT	CASSLRPNSYNSPLHF
TRBV4-3	-	-	TRBJ2-5	TGCGCCAGCAGCCAGACTTTGGGGGGACGGGAGACCCAGTACTTC	CASSQTLGGRETQYF
TRBV9	-	TRBD2	TRBJ2-3	TGTGCCAGCAGCGAGGGCGGGGGTTGGACAGATACGCAGTATTTT	CASSEGGGWTDTQYF
TRBV2	few	-	TRBJ1-3	TGTGCCAGCAGTGTGGGGAGGGACACCATATATTTT	CASSVGRDTIYF
TRBV29-1	medium-sized	-	TRBJ1-1	TGCAGCGGGTCTATGATCGGCACTGAAGCTTTCTTT	CSGSMIGTEAFF
TRBV18	-	-	TRBJ1-2	TGTGCCAGCTCACCTCTCCCCCCCACAGGGAACTATGGCTACACCTTC	CASSPLPPTGNYGYTF
TRBV7-6	once	TRBD2	TRBJ2-2	TGTGCCAGCAGCTTAGCGCGTCGGCTAGCGGGGGGCTCTAACACCGGGGAGCTGTTTTTT	CASSLARRLAGGSNTGELFF